Following are 17 T cell receptor beta chains from one sample sequenced in a study of T-cell memory formation after mild COVID-19. TCRdb re-derived calls from the 5' RACE reads in MiXCR, one entry per CDR3 protein. Of about 240,000 distinct CDR3 sequences listed, roughly a tenth were seen once; the top ten hold under 25%. Input material: PBMCs or a T cell subset sorted from them (not recorded which). These receptors were taken from a man aged 18 to 29 who had mild COVID-19 (a few samples of this study predate the infection). Cell type and time point are not known.

This clonotype was seen a few times. The chain links TRBV10-3 to TRBJ2-3; D is possibly TRBD1 (6 bases). The CDR3 has 15 amino acids. Per germline, CDR1 ENHRY and CDR2 SYGVKD. Trimming pared 2 bases from V and 4 bases from J, leaving 13 bases between. The CDR3 protein is CAISEPQQGADTQYF. The CDR3 nucleotides are TGTGCCATCAGTGAGCCCCAACAGGGCGCAGATACGCAGTATTTT.

This clonotype was detected a few times. The CDR3 region has the DNA TGTGCCAGCAGCCAGGGACTAGCGGGGGAGACCGGGGAGCTGTTTTTT. Its translation is CASSQGLAGETGELFF. V gene TRBV3-1 combines with J gene TRBJ2-2, with TRBD2 matching 14 bases. This CDR3 is 16 amino acids long. V gave up 3 bases and J gave up 5 bases; unmatched junction bases: 2. CDR1 is LGHDT, CDR2 YNNKEL, per germline (reference sequence).

The chain carries TRBV4-2 and TRBJ2-7, with D tentatively TRBD1 or TRBD2 (5 bases each). Germline V lookup: CDR1 LGHNA, CDR2 YNFKEQ. The CDR3 runs 14 residues. V was cut by 0 bases and J by 3 bases, with 9 bases left in between. Written as DNA, the CDR3 is TGTGCCAGCAGCCAAGATCGGGACGGCTACGAGCAGTACTTC. It is translated as CASSQDRDGYEQYF.

This clonotype was seen only a few times. The chain links TRBV20-1 to TRBJ2-7, with TRBD1 as a possible D gene (6 bases). The CDR3 consists of 14 residues. The V gene's germline CDR1 is DFQATT and CDR2 SNEGSKA (reference sequence). V was cut by 6 bases and J by 5 bases, with 20 bases left in between. CDR3 nucleotide sequence: TGCAGTGCGCCTGCTGGGGGCTGGGGTAACGAGCAGTACTTC. This encodes CSAPAGGWGNEQYF.

This clonotype appeared a few times. V gene TRBV29-1 combines with J gene TRBJ1-1, with D hard to call. Germline V gene lookup returns CDR1 SQVTM and CDR2 ANQGSEA. Trimming took off 4 bases at V and 1 base at J, with 7 bases between the two ends. CDR3 size: 12 residues. For the CDR3, the DNA is TGCAGCGTTGCGCTTGGGAACACTGAAGCTTTCTTT. Residues: CSVALGNTEAFF.

The chain recombines TRBV29-1 with TRBJ1-1, with no clear D. The V end lost 4 bases, the J end lost 5 bases, and 17 bases lay between the germline ends. This CDR3 has 14 residues. Germline lookup yields CDR1 SQVTM and CDR2 ANQGSEA. The CDR3 region has the DNA TGCAGCGTTGTTAATCTAGGTAGAGATACTGAAGCTTTCTTT. Its protein product is CSVVNLGRDTEAFF.

The chain uses TRBV10-3 and TRBJ2-5; 9 bases map to TRBD1. The CDR3 extends over 15 amino acids. V lost 10 bases and J lost 5; bases outside the gene matches: 14. Germline lookup yields CDR1 ENHRY and CDR2 SYGVKD. The CDR3 coding sequence is TGTGCCACTCTGGACAGGGGCGGGATCGGGGAGACCCAGTACTTC. Protein: CATLDRGGIGETQYF.

The CDR3 DNA is TGTGCCAGCAGTTACGACGCAAATAGCGGGGGAGGATACGAGCAGTACTTC. It encodes CASSYDANSGGGYEQYF. This rearrangement joins TRBV6-2 or TRBV6-3 to TRBJ2-7; 9 nucleotides line up with TRBD2. The V segment lost 2 bases and the J segment 4 bases; nucleotides outside the gene matches: 12. The germline V gene has CDR1 MNHEY and CDR2 SVGEGT. The CDR3 loop spans 17 amino acids.

This sequence joins TRBV6-1 and TRBJ2-3, with D perhaps matching TRBD2 (5 bases). This CDR3 is built from 16 residues. Trimming left V 3 bases short and J 2 bases short, with 15 bases between. Germline V gives CDR1 MNHNS, CDR2 SASEGT. CDR3 bases: TGTGCCAGCAGTGATCTAGACGGAGCGGCCACAGATACGCAGTATTTT. It is translated as CASSDLDGAATDTQYF.

The CDR3 bases are TGCAGTGCTAGAGATCCGGCCTTGACCGGGGCCGGGGAGCTGTTTTTT. Protein product: CSARDPALTGAGELFF. The chain is built from TRBV20-1 and TRBJ2-2; tentative D call: TRBD2 (5 bases). The germline CDR1 and CDR2 sequences are DFQATT and SNEGSKA (reference sequence). CDR3 size: 16 residues. The V end was cut by 0 bases, the J end by 6 bases, with 17 bases between.

As for this clonotype: A much larger clone differs from this one at a single base, so this may be a read error. The CDR3 nucleotides read TGTGCCAGCAGACAACTGTTAGGAGGCCCTGAAGCTTTCTTT. Translation gives CASRQLLGGPEAFF. The chain carries TRBV3-1 and TRBJ1-1, with D hard to call. Germline values: CDR1 LGHDT, CDR2 YNNKEL (reference sequence). Trimming cost V 6 bases and J 6 bases, with 17 bases left between them. There are 14 residues in the CDR3.

This chain joins TRBV6-5 and TRBJ2-1; D not certain. V was cut by 4 bases and J by 8 bases, with 9 bases left in between. This CDR3 spans 12 amino acids. Per the germline V gene, CDR1 is MNHEY and CDR2 is SVGAGI. DNA of the CDR3: TGTGCCAGCAGTTTACTTGGGGATGAGCAGTTCTTC. Translated, it gives CASSLLGDEQFF.

V gene TRBV4-2 combines with J gene TRBJ1-1; 9 bases agree with TRBD1. The germline V gene has CDR1 LGHNA and CDR2 YNFKEQ. With 3 bases clipped from V and 5 bases from J, the junction kept 7 bases outside the gene matches. This CDR3 has 15 residues. The CDR3, as DNA: TGTGCCAGCAGCCAGCGGACAGGGGCAGGGACTGAAGCTTTCTTT. Translated: CASSQRTGAGTEAFF.

This clonotype appeared once. A read error may be the cause here, since a much bigger clone is one base away. The chain is built from TRBV5-1 and TRBJ2-5; D unresolved. CDR1 and CDR2 from the germline V gene are SGHRS and YFSETQ. CDR3 length: 14 residues. The CDR3 region has the DNA TGCTCCAGCAGCTTTGACCTGTACCAAGAGACCCAGTACTTC. It encodes CSSSFDLYQETQYF. Supplemented by reference TRBV5-1 and TRBJ2-5, the full variable domain reads KAGVTQTPRYLIKTRGQQVTLSCSPISGHRSVSWYQQTPGQGLQFLFEYFSETQRNKGNFPGRFSGRQFSNSRSEMNVSTLELGDSALYLCSSSFDLYQETQYFGPGTRLLVL.

This clonotype was counted between two and nine times. This chain joins TRBV7-6 and TRBJ2-3, with D perhaps TRBD2 (6 bases). Looked up from germline, CDR1 is SGHVS and CDR2 is FNYEAQ. The germline V and J ends were trimmed by 5 bases and 2 bases, with 20 bases remaining between them. The CDR3 contains 17 residues. The CDR3: CASSPDQRALNTDTQYF. The CDR3 DNA reads as TGTGCCAGCAGCCCGGACCAGCGGGCGTTAAACACAGATACGCAGTATTTT.

This chain links TRBV4-1 with TRBJ2-5, with D possibly being TRBD1 or TRBD2 (5 bases each). This CDR3 has 16 residues. Deletions cut 1 base from V and 9 bases from J, with 21 bases between. The germline V gene has CDR1 MGHRA and CDR2 YSYEKL. The CDR3 spells CASSQGWGGRNWAQYF. The DNA for the CDR3 is TGCGCCAGCAGCCAAGGGTGGGGCGGGCGGAACTGGGCCCAGTACTTC.

This clonotype was counted between two and nine times. The chain employs TRBV27 and TRBJ1-1; D is unclear. V gave up 8 bases and J gave up 7 bases, with 14 bases separating them. This CDR3 contains 12 residues. Germline CDR1 MNHEY, CDR2 SMNVEV (reference sequence). The CDR3 is CASGVRALEAFF. The CDR3 DNA sequence: TGTGCCAGCGGGGTTAGGGCCCTTGAAGCTTTCTTT.